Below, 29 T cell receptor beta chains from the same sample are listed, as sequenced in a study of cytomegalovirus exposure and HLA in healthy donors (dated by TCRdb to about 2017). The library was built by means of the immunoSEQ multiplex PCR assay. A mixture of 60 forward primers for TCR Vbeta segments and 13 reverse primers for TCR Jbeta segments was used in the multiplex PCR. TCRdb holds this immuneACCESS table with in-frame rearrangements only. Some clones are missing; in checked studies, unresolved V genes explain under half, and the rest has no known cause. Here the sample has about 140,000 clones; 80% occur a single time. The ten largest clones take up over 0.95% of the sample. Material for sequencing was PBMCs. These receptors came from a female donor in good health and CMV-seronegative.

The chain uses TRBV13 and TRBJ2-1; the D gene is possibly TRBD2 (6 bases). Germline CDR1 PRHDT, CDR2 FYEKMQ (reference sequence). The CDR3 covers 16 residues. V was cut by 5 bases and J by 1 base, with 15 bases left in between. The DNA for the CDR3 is TGTGCCAGCAGCCCGGGACTCGGCTCTTCCTACAATGAGCAGTTCTTC. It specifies CASSPGLGSSYNEQFF.

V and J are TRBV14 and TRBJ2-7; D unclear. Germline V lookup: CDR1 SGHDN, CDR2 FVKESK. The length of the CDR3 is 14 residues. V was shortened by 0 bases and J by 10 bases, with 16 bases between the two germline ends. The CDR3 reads CASSQDEVFPCQYF. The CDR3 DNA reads TGTGCCAGCAGCCAAGATGAGGTCTTTCCCTGCCAGTACTTC.

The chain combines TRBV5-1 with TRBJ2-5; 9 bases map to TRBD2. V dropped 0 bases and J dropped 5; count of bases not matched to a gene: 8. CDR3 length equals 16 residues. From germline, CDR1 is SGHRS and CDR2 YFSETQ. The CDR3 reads CASSLAPAGGGETQYF. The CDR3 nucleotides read TGCGCCAGCAGCTTGGCCCCAGCGGGAGGAGGGGAGACCCAGTACTTC.

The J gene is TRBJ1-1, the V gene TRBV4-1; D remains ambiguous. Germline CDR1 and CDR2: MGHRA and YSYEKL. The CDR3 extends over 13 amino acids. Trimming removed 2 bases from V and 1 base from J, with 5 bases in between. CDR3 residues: CASSQTENTEAFF. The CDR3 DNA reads TGCGCCAGCAGCCAAACAGAGAACACTGAAGCTTTCTTT.

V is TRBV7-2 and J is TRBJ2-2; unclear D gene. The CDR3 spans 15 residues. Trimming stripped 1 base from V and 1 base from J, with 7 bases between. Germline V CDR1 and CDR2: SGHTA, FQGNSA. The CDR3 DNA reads TGTGCCAGCAGCTTAGTGCGGATGAACACCGGGGAGCTGTTTTTT. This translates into CASSLVRMNTGELFF.

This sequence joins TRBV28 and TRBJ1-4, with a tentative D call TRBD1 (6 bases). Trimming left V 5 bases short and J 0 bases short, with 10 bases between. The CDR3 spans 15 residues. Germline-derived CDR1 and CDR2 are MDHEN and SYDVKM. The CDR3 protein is CASSTGTSTNEKLFF. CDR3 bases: TGTGCCAGCAGTACAGGGACATCAACTAATGAAAAACTGTTTTTT.

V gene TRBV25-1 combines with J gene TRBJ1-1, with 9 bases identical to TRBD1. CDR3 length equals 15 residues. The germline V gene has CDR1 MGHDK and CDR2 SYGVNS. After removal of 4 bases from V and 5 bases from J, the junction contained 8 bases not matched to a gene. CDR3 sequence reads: CASSASGTGRTEAFF. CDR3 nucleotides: TGTGCCAGCAGTGCCTCCGGGACAGGGAGGACTGAAGCTTTCTTT.

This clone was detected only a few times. CDR3 residues: CASGGTSGRNEQFF. DNA of the CDR3: TGTGCCAGCGGGGGGACTAGCGGGAGGAATGAGCAGTTCTTC. The J gene is TRBJ2-1, the V gene TRBV6-1; 15 bases line up with TRBD2. The V and J ends lost 8 bases and 7 bases, in that order; junction bases with no gene match: 3. The CDR3 has 14 amino acids. Germline V CDR1 and CDR2: MNHNS, SASEGT.

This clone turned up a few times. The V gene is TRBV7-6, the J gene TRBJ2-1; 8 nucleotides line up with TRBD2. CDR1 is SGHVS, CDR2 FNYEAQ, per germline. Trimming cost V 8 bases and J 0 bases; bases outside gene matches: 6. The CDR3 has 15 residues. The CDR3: CASGGAGGSYNEQFF. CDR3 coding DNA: TGTGCCAGCGGAGGGGCGGGAGGCTCCTACAATGAGCAGTTCTTC. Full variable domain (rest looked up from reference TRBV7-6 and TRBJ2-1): GAGVSQSPRYKVTKRGQDVALRCDPISGHVSLYWYRQALGQGPEFLTYFNYEAQQDKSGLPNDRFSAERPEGSISTLTIQRTEQRDSAMYRCASGGAGGSYNEQFFGPGTRLTVL.

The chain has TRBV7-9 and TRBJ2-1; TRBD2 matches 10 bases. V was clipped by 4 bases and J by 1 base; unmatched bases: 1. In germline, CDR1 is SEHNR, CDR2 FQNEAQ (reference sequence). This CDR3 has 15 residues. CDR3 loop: CASSSAGGSYNEQFF. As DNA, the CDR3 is TGTGCCAGCAGCTCAGCGGGAGGGTCCTACAATGAGCAGTTCTTC.

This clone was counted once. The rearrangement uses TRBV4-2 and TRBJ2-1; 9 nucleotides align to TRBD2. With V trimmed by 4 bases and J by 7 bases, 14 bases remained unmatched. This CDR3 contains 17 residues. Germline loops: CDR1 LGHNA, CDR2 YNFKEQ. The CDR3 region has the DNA TGTGCCAGCAGCCCGGGCCTGGCTAGCGGGACCTCTAATGAGCAGTTCTTC. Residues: CASSPGLASGTSNEQFF.

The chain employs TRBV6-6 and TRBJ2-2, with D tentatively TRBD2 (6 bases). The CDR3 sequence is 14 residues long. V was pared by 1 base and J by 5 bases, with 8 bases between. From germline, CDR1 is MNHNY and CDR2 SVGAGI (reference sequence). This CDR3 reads CASSYLAATGELFF. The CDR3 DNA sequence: TGTGCCAGCAGTTACTTAGCGGCTACCGGGGAGCTGTTTTTT.

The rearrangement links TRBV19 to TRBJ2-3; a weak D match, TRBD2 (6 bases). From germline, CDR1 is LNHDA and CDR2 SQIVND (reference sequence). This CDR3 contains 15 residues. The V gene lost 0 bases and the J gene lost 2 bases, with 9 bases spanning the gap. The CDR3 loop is CASSIEGLYTDTQYF. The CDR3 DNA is TGTGCCAGTAGTATAGAGGGACTTTACACAGATACGCAGTATTTT.

The CDR3 is CATSRSYRGRYEQYF. In DNA form, the CDR3 reads TGTGCCACCAGCAGATCTTACAGGGGGAGGTACGAGCAGTACTTC. The chain joins TRBV15 to TRBJ2-7; 8 bases agree with TRBD1. This CDR3 has 15 amino acids. V shed 2 bases, J shed 4 bases, and the junction held 7 bases outside the gene matches. From germline, CDR1 is LNHNV and CDR2 YYDKDF (reference sequence). The full variable domain, rest sourced from reference TRBV15 and TRBJ2-7, is DAMVIQNPRYQVTQFGKPVTLSCSQTLNHNVMYWYQQKSSQAPKLLFHYYDKDFNNEADTPDNFQSRRPNTSFCFLDIRSPGLGDTAMYLCATSRSYRGRYEQYFGPGTRLTVT.

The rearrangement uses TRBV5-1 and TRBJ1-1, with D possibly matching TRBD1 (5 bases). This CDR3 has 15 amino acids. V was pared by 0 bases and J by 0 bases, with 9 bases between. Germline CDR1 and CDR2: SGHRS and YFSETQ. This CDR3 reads CASSLDRDLNTEAFF. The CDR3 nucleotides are TGCGCCAGCAGCTTGGACCGGGACTTGAACACTGAAGCTTTCTTT.

Here the CDR3 reads CASSDRTVSGANVLTF. For the CDR3, the DNA is TGTGCCAGCAGTGATAGGACAGTCTCTGGGGCCAACGTCCTGACTTTC. J is TRBJ2-6 and V is TRBV6-1; maybe TRBD1 (6 bases). Germline assignment: CDR1 MNHNS and CDR2 SASEGT. The CDR3 consists of 16 residues. V lost 3 bases to trimming and J lost 0 bases, with 9 bases between them.

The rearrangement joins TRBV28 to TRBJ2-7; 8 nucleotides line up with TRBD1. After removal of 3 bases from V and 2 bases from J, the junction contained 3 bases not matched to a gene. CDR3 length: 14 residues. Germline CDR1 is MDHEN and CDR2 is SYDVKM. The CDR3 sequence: CASSFRDRPYEQYF. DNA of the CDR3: TGTGCCAGCAGTTTTCGGGACAGGCCCTACGAGCAGTACTTC.

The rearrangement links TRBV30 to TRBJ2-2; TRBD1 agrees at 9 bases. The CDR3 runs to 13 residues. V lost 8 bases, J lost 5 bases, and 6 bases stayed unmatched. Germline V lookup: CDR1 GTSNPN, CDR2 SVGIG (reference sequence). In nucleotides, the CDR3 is TGTGCCGCGGACAGGGGCGAGACCGGGGAGCTGTTTTTT. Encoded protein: CAADRGETGELFF.

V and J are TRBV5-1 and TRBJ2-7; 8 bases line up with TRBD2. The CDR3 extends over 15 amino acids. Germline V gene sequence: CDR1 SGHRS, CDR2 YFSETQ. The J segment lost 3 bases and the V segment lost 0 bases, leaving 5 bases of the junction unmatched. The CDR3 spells CASSLALAGLYEQYF. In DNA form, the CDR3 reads TGCGCCAGCAGCTTGGCCCTAGCGGGTCTCTACGAGCAGTACTTC.

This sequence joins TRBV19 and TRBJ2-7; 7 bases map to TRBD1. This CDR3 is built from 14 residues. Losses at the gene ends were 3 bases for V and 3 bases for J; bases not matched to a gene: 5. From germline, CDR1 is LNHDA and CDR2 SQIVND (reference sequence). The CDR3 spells CASSIGQGVYEQYF. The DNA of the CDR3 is TGTGCCAGTAGTATTGGTCAGGGGGTCTACGAGCAGTACTTC.

The CDR3 here is CSAGSITDTQYF. The CDR3 DNA reads TGCAGCGCGGGATCAATCACAGATACGCAGTATTTT. This chain links TRBV29-1 with TRBJ2-3, with D maybe TRBD2 (5 bases). This CDR3 spans 12 amino acids. Trimming removed 7 bases from V and 2 bases from J, with 10 bases in between. Germline CDR1 reads SQVTM; CDR2 reads ANQGSEA.

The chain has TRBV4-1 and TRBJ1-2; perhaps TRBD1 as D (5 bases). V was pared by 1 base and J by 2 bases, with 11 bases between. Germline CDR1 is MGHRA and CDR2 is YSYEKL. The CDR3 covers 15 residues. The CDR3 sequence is CASSQGQYGNYGYTF. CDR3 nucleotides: TGCGCCAGCAGCCAAGGACAGTATGGAAACTATGGCTACACCTTC.

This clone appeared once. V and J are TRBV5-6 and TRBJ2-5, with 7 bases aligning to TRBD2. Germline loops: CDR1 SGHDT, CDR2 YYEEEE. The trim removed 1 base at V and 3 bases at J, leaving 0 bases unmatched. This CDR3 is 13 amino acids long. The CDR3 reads CASSLRGEETQYF. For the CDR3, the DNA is TGTGCCAGCAGCTTGCGGGGGGAAGAGACCCAGTACTTC.

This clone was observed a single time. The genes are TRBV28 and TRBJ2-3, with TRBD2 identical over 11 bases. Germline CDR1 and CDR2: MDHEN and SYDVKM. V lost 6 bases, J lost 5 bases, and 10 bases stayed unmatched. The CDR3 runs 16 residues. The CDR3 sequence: CASRIGLAGGLDTQYF. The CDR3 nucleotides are TGTGCCAGCAGGATCGGACTAGCGGGCGGCCTAGATACGCAGTATTTT.

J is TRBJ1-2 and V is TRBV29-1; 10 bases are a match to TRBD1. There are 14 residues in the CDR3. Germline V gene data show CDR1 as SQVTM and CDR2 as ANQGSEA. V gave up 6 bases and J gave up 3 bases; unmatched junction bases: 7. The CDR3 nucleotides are TGCAGCGTAACCGGGACAGGGGATCACTATGGCTACACCTTC. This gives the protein CSVTGTGDHYGYTF.

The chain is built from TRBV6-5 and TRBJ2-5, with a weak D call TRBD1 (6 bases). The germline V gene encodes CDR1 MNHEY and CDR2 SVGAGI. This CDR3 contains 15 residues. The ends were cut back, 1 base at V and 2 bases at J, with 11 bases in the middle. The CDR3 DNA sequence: TGTGCCAGCAGTTACTACAGGGACATACAAGAGACCCAGTACTTC. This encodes CASSYYRDIQETQYF.

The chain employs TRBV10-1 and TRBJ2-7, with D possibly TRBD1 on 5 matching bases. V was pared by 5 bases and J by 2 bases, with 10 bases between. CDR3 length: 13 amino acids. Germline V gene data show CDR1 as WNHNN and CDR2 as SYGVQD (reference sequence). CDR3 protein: CASSIGATYEQYF. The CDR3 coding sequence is TGCGCCAGCAGTATAGGGGCAACCTACGAGCAGTACTTC.

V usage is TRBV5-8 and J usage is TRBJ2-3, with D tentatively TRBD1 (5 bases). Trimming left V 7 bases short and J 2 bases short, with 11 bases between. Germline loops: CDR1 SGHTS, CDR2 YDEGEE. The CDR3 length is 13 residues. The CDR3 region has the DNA TGTGCCAGCGACAGCCCTTTCACAGATACGCAGTATTTT. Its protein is CASDSPFTDTQYF.

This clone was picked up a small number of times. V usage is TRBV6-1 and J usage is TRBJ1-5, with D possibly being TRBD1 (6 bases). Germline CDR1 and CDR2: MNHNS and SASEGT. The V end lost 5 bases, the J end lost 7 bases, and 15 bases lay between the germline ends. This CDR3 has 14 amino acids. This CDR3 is CASSPKTQGQPQHF. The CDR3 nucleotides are TGTGCCAGCAGTCCAAAAACACAGGGCCAGCCCCAGCATTTT.